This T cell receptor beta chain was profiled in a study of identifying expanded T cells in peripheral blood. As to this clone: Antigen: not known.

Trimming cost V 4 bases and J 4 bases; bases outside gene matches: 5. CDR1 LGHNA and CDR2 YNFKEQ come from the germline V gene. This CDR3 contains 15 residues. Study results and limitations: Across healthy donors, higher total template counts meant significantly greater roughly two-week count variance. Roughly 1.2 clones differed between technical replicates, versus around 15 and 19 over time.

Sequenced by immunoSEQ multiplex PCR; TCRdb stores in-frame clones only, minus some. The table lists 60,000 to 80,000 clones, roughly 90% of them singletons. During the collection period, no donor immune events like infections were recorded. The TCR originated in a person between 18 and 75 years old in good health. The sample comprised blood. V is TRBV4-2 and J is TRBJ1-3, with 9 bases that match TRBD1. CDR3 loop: CASSRGTGNGNTIYF. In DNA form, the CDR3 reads TGTGCCAGCAGCCGAGGGACAGGGAACGGAAACACCATATATTTT.